This T cell receptor (beta chain) was retrieved from a study of blood T cell repertoires in COVID-19. About the research overall: Some COVID-19 samples were acute and others convalescent; all came from the United States, Italy and Spain. The analysed material was cDNA or gDNA that came from T cells, B-cell-depleted T cells, or PBMCs.

Authors' analysis steps: Quantification of nucleated cells was approximated via reference gene primer amplification. Clones were sequenced by immunoSEQ multiplex PCR, and TCRdb holds only the in-frame ones, with some missing. V, J and clone size reflect that table, while D and trimming were determined from the DNA. The sample lists around 97,000 clones, about 80% occurring once. J lost 3 bases, V lost 3 bases, and 4 bases had no gene match. CDR1 is DFQATT and CDR2 is SNEGSKA in the germline V gene (reference sequence). The CDR3 covers 14 residues. This chain uses TRBV20-1 with TRBJ2-7, with 11 bases lining up with TRBD2. The material sequenced was peripheral blood. The source of this sequence is a human donor in a cohort sampled during active COVID-19. The CDR3, as DNA: TGCAGTGCTAGTTTAGCGGGGGGGATCTACGAGCAGTACTTC. Translating it yields CSASLAGGIYEQYF.